The T cell receptor (beta chain) under discussion was sequenced for a study of T cell responses to AZD1222 COVID-19 vaccine. This clone was seen more than once but under ten times. Sequenced by immunoSEQ multiplex PCR; TCRdb stores in-frame clones only, minus some. The table has about 120,000 clones, approximately 90% seen once. V dropped 1 base and J dropped 3; count of bases not matched to a gene: 5. This CDR3 spans 15 amino acids. CDR1 and CDR2 from the germline V gene are SGDLS and YYNGEE. The TCR was taken from an adult in good health. The material sequenced was peripheral blood, taken on day 0 of AZD1222 vaccination. The J gene is TRBJ2-3, the V gene TRBV9, with 7 bases aligning to TRBD1. Here the CDR3 DNA reads TGTGCCAGCAGCGTACGTCAACAGGGGACAGATACGCAGTATTTT. Protein sequence: CASSVRQQGTDTQYF.